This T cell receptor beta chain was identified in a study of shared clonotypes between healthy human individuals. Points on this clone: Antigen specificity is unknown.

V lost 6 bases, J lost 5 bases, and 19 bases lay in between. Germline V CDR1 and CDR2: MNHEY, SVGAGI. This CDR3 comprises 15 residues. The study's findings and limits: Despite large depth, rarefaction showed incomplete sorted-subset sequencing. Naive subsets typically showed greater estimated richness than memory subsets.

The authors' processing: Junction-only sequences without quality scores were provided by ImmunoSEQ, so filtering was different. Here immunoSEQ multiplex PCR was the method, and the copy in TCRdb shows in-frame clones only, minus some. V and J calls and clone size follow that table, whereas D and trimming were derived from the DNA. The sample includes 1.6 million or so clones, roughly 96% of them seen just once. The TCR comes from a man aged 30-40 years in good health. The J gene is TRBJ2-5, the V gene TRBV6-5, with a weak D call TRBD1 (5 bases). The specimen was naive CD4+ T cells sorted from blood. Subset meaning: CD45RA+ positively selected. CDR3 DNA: TGTGCCAGCAGGCGTAAGACAGTGATTGGGGAGACCCAGTACTTC. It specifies CASRRKTVIGETQYF.